This T cell receptor beta chain was retrieved from a study of technical replicates of blood from a handful of donors. Trimming shortened V by 5 bases and J by 3 bases, and 18 bases separated the two germline ends. The CDR3 covers 15 residues. Germline lookup yields CDR1 SGHRS and CDR2 YFSETQ. Here immunoSEQ multiplex PCR was the method, and the copy in TCRdb shows in-frame clones only, minus some. The repertoire includes roughly 93,000 clones, around 95% of them detected once, and approximately 0.2% sits in the top ten. V and J are TRBV5-1 and TRBJ2-7, with D maybe TRBD1 (5 bases). Sequencing was carried out using T cells isolated from PBMCs. The TCR originated in a human donor in good health. In DNA form, the CDR3 reads TGCGCCAGCAGTTCCAACAGAGTAGGGGACTACGAGCAGTACTTC. Translated, it gives CASSSNRVGDYEQYF.